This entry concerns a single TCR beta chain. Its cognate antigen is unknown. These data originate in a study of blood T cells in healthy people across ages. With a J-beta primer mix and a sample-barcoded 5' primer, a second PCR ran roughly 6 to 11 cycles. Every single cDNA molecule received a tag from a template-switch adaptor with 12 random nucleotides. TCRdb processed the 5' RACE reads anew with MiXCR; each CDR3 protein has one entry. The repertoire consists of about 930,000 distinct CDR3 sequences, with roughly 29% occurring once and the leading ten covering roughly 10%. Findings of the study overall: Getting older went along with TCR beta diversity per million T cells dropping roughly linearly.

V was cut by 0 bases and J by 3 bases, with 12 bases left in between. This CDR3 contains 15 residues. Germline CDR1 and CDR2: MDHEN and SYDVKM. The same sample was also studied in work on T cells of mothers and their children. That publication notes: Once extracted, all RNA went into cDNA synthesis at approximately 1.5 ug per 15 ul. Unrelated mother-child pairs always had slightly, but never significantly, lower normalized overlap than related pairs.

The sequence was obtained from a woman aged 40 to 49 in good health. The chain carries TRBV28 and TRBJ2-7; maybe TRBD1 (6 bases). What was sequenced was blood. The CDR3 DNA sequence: TGTGCCAGCAGTTTATGCCCAGACAGGCACTACGAGCAGTACTTC. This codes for CASSLCPDRHYEQYF. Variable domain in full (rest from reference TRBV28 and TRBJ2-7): DVKVTQSSRYLVKRTGEKVFLECVQDMDHENMFWYRQDPGLGLRLIYFSYDVKMKEKGDIPEGYSVSREKKERFSLILESASTNQTSMYLCASSLCPDRHYEQYFGPGTRLTVT.